Presented here are 19 T cell receptor beta chains from one specimen sequenced in a study of technical replicates of blood from a handful of donors. TCRdb keeps only in-frame clones here, not all; method: immunoSEQ multiplex PCR. The profile shows 67,000 or so clones, roughly 95% of them singletons. Source material: T cells isolated from PBMCs. These receptors were obtained from a human donor in good health.

The rearrangement uses TRBV18 and TRBJ2-3; D might be TRBD2 (6 bases). V lost 5 bases to trimming and J lost 5 bases, with 20 bases between them. CDR3 size: 16 residues. Germline V gives CDR1 KGHSH, CDR2 LQKENI. The CDR3 sequence: CASSSGTQTRGDTQYF. The CDR3 nucleotides are TGTGCCAGCTCATCTGGGACTCAAACACGGGGAGATACGCAGTATTTT.

V usage is TRBV10-1 and J usage is TRBJ1-1, with TRBD1 matching over 7 bases. V dropped 8 bases and J dropped 1; count of bases not matched to a gene: 4. The V gene's germline CDR1 is WNHNN and CDR2 SYGVQD (reference sequence). This CDR3 region has 13 residues. The CDR3 DNA sequence: TGCGCCAGCTCCAGGGGGTCGAACACTGAAGCTTTCTTT. It yields the protein CASSRGSNTEAFF.

The rearrangement links TRBV2 to TRBJ2-1; 7 bases match TRBD2. This CDR3 is 12 amino acids long. Germline trimming cut 5 bases from V and 11 bases from J; bases unmatched to any gene: 6. Germline lookup yields CDR1 SNHLY and CDR2 FYNNEI. This chain's CDR3 is CASSPPGGKQFF. CDR3 DNA sequence: TGTGCCAGCAGTCCTCCGGGGGGAAAGCAGTTCTTC.

In this sample, this clone turned up a few times. This chain uses TRBV4-1 with TRBJ2-7; 7 bases fit TRBD2. Germline CDR1 MGHRA, CDR2 YSYEKL. V was clipped by 0 bases and J by 0 bases; unmatched bases: 2. The CDR3 loop spans 15 amino acids. The CDR3 nucleotides read TGCGCCAGCAGCCAAGATGGGGGGGACTCCTACGAGCAGTACTTC. Its protein is CASSQDGGDSYEQYF.

V and J are TRBV29-1 and TRBJ2-7, with TRBD2 matching over 11 bases. In germline, CDR1 is SQVTM, CDR2 ANQGSEA. The CDR3 is made up of 16 amino acids. V was clipped by 0 bases and J by 9 bases; unmatched bases: 13. This CDR3 reads CSVEDSGRAATGGQYF. CDR3 in DNA: TGCAGCGTTGAAGATAGCGGGAGGGCCGCTACGGGCGGGCAGTACTTC.

The rearrangement joins TRBV21-1 to TRBJ2-7; the tabulated D call, TRBD2, remains unverified against the DNA. TRBV21-1 counts as a pseudogene. CDR3 length: 18 amino acids. As DNA, the CDR3 is TGTGCCAGCAGCAAAGTGGGGGTCTCCGGGACTACAACCTACGAGCAGTACTTC. Translating gives CASSKVGVSGTTTYEQYF.

This chain uses TRBV5-6 with TRBJ1-3; no clear D. Trimming removed 2 bases at V and 4 bases at J, with 13 bases between. CDR3 length: 15 amino acids. Looked up from germline, CDR1 is SGHDT and CDR2 is YYEEEE. DNA for the CDR3: TGTGCCAGCAGCTTTTATCATGTCCAGGGAAACACCATATATTTT. Translating gives CASSFYHVQGNTIYF.

This chain uses TRBV28 with TRBJ2-7; TRBD2 might be the D (7 bases). Trimming took 7 bases from V and 2 from J, leaving 18 bases between them. The CDR3 has 15 residues. CDR1 is MDHEN, CDR2 SYDVKM, per germline. DNA for the CDR3: TGTGCCAGCACTCCAAGAGGGGGGGTTCCCTACGAGCAGTACTTC. Protein: CASTPRGGVPYEQYF.

The V and J genes are TRBV14 and TRBJ2-5, with D tentatively TRBD2 (6 bases). The germline V gene has CDR1 SGHDN and CDR2 FVKESK. The CDR3 contains 14 residues. Trimming shortened V by 5 bases and J by 1 base, and 11 bases separated the two germline ends. CDR3 DNA sequence: TGTGCCAGCAGCTACGGGGGATTCCAAGAGACCCAGTACTTC. Protein sequence: CASSYGGFQETQYF.

CDR3 in DNA: TGTGCCAGCAGCCCGGGACAAAAGGCCTACGAGCAGTACTTC. Protein sequence: CASSPGQKAYEQYF. This chain connects TRBV7-6 to TRBJ2-7; D might be TRBD1 (6 bases). This CDR3 comprises 14 residues. Germline CDR1 reads SGHVS; CDR2 reads FNYEAQ. V lost 5 bases, J lost 2 bases, and 13 bases lay in between.

The genes are TRBV7-9 and TRBJ2-3, with 12 bases matching TRBD2. The CDR3 loop spans 18 amino acids. Unmatched junction bases numbered 12, after V lost 3 bases and J lost 5 bases. The V gene's germline CDR1 is SEHNR and CDR2 FQNEAQ (reference sequence). The CDR3 protein is CASSFDGLAGGPGDTQYF. The CDR3 coding sequence is TGTGCCAGCAGCTTTGACGGCCTAGCGGGAGGGCCGGGAGATACGCAGTATTTT.

The V call is TRBV2, the J call TRBJ2-7; a possible D gene is TRBD2 (5 bases). The CDR3 covers 15 residues. V lost 8 bases and J lost 1, with 18 bases in between. Germline CDR1 SNHLY, CDR2 FYNNEI. CDR3 region: CASPDPLRGSYEQYF. The CDR3 DNA reads TGTGCCAGCCCTGATCCGCTCAGAGGGTCCTACGAGCAGTACTTC.

V gene TRBV30 combines with J gene TRBJ1-5, with TRBD1 matching 8 bases. Losses at the gene ends were 8 bases for V and 5 bases for J; bases not matched to a gene: 11. The V gene's germline CDR1 is GTSNPN and CDR2 SVGIG (reference sequence). CDR3 length equals 14 residues. CDR3 coding DNA: TGTGCCACGTCCCGGGACAGGTTCGATCAGCCCCAGCATTTT. It encodes CATSRDRFDQPQHF.

The CDR3 bases are TGCGCCAGCAGCCAAGGAATGATAGGACTAGCGGCCTACAATGAGCAGTTCTTC. Encoded protein: CASSQGMIGLAAYNEQFF. The V and J genes are TRBV4-1 and TRBJ2-1; 10 bases match TRBD2. Trimming took 1 base from V and 2 from J; bases not matched to a gene: 8. Looked up from germline, CDR1 is MGHRA and CDR2 is YSYEKL. There are 18 residues in the CDR3.

The table lists this clone with a count of one. The rearrangement uses TRBV11-2 and TRBJ2-3, with TRBD2 identical over 12 bases. Germline V gene lookup returns CDR1 SGHAT and CDR2 FQNNGV. The V gene end was trimmed by 3 bases and the J gene end by 7 bases; junction bases not matched to a gene: 11. This CDR3 region has 17 residues. CDR3 nucleotides: TGTGCCAGCAGCTTTCTAGCGGGAGGGCCGAGGAGAAATACGCAGTATTTT. Its protein is CASSFLAGGPRRNTQYF.

The rearrangement joins TRBV2 to TRBJ1-1; D possibly corresponds to TRBD1 (5 bases). CDR3 length: 15 amino acids. Germline V gene lookup returns CDR1 SNHLY and CDR2 FYNNEI. V lost 11 bases and J 1 base, leaving 20 bases between the germline ends. The CDR3 nucleotides are TGTGCCTCCCAAAACGGGGGTTCTGCGAACACTGAAGCTTTCTTT. This codes for CASQNGGSANTEAFF.

The chain carries TRBV9 and TRBJ1-1; TRBD1 matches at 8 bases. The CDR3 consists of 12 residues. The germline V gene encodes CDR1 SGDLS and CDR2 YYNGEE. The V segment lost 2 bases and the J segment 9 bases; nucleotides outside the gene matches: 3. CDR3 loop: CASSVGQGQAFF. The CDR3 nucleotides are TGTGCCAGCAGCGTTGGACAGGGCCAAGCTTTCTTT.

The chain employs TRBV18 and TRBJ1-2; 8 bases line up with TRBD1. Trimming took 2 bases from V and 5 from J; bases not matched to a gene: 4. This CDR3 contains 14 residues. Germline-derived CDR1 and CDR2 are KGHSH and LQKENI. The CDR3: CASSPDQGAYGYTF. The CDR3 DNA is TGTGCCAGCTCACCAGATCAGGGGGCGTATGGCTACACCTTC. The full variable domain, rest sourced from reference TRBV18 and TRBJ1-2, is NAGVMQNPRHLVRRRGQEARLRCSPMKGHSHVYWYRQLPEEGLKFMVYLQKENIIDESGMPKERFSAEFPKEGPSILRIQQVVRGDSAAYFCASSPDQGAYGYTFGSGTRLTVV.

The chain uses TRBV6-5 and TRBJ2-5; the D gene is possibly TRBD2 (6 bases). This CDR3 comprises 13 residues. The germline V and J ends were trimmed by 5 bases and 2 bases, with 9 bases remaining between them. Germline loops: CDR1 MNHEY, CDR2 SVGAGI. The CDR3 DNA reads as TGTGCCAGCAGTACGACTAGTCAAGAGACCCAGTACTTC. Protein: CASSTTSQETQYF.